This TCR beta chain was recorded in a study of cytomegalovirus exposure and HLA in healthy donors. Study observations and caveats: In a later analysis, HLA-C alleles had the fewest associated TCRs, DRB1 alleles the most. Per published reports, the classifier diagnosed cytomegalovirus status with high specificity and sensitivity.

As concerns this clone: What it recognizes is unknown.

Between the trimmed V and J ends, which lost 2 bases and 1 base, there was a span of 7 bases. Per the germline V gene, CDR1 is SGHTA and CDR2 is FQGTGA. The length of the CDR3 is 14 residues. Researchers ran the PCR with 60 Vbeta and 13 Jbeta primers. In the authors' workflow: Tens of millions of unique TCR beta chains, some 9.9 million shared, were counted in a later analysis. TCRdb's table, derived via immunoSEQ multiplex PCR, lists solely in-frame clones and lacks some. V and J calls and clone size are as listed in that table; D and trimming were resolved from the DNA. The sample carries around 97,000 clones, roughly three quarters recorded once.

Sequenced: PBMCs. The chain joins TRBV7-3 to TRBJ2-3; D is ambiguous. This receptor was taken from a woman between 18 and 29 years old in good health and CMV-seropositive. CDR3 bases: TGTGCCAGCAGCTTATGGCAGGGCACAGATACGCAGTATTTT. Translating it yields CASSLWQGTDTQYF.